This TCR beta chain is from a study of blood T cell repertoires in COVID-19. This table comes from immunoSEQ multiplex PCR, and its TCRdb copy is limited to in-frame clones, with some not included. Here the sample spans about 150,000 clones, 70% to 90% being singletons. This clone showed up just once. This CDR3 is built from 13 residues. Trimming left V 4 bases short and J 12 bases short, with 15 bases between. The germline V gene encodes CDR1 KGHDR and CDR2 SFDVKD. The clonotype comes from a man between 65 and 85 years old with acute or convalescent COVID-19. The source material was peripheral blood. The chain has TRBV24-1 and TRBJ2-1, with D maybe TRBD2 (6 bases). In DNA, the CDR3 is TGTGCCACCAGTGAGCCCGGGGGAAGGGGGCAGTTCTTC. It codes for CATSEPGGRGQFF.